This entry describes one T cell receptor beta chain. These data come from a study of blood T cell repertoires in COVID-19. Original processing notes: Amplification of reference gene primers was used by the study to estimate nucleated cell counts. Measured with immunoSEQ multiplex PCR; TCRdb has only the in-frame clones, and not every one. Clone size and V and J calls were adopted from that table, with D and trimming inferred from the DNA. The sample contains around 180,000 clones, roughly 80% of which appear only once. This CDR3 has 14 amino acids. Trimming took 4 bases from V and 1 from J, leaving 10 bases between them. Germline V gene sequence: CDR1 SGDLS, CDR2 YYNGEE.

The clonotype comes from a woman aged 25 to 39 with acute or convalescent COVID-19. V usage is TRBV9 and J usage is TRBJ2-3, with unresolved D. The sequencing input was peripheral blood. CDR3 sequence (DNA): TGTGCCAGCAGCTTCGCGGTCGGCACAGATACGCAGTATTTT. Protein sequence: CASSFAVGTDTQYF. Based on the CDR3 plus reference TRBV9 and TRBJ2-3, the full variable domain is DSGVTQTPKHLITATGQRVTLRCSPRSGDLSVYWYQQSLDQGLQFLIQYYNGEERAKGNILERFSAQQFPDLHSELNLSSLELGDSALYFCASSFAVGTDTQYFGPGTRLTVL.